This T cell receptor beta chain was profiled in a study of blood T cell repertoires in COVID-19. The germline CDR1 and CDR2 sequences are SGHTA and FQGNSA. The CDR3 has 13 amino acids. In the authors' workflow: Nucleated cell number was recorded as an estimate derived from reference gene primer amplification. The protocol was immunoSEQ multiplex PCR, while the TCRdb copy is restricted to in-frame clones and leaves out a portion. The D gene and trimming were derived from the DNA, and the V and J assignments and clone size from that table. This sample carries approximately 57,000 clones, about 83% of them seen once, and the ten largest clones take 3% to 5%. Concerning this clone: A read error may account for a junction end that differs from germline.

Sequenced sample: peripheral blood. V and J are TRBV7-2 and TRBJ2-7; TRBD1 agrees at 7 bases. This clonotype originated in a middle-aged man with acute or convalescent COVID-19. As DNA, the CDR3 is TGTGCCAGCAGCACTCGGGACAGAGAGAGCAGTTTCTTC. Protein product: CASSTRDRESSFF.